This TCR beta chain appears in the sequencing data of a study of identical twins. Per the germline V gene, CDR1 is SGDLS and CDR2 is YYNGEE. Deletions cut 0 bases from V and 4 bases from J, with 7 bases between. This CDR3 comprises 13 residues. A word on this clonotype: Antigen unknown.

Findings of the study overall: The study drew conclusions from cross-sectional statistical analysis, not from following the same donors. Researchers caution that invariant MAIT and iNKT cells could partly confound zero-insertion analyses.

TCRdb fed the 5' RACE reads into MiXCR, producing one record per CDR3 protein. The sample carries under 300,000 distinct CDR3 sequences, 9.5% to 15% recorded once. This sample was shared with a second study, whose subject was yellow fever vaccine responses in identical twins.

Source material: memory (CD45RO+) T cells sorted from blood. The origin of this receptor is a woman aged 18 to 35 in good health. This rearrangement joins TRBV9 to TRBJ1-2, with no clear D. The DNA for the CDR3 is TGTGCCAGCAGCGTAGGTGTCAGCTATGGCTACACCTTC. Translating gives CASSVGVSYGYTF.